This TCR beta chain was sequenced during a study of CXCR3-negative and CXCR3-positive naive CD8 T cells. Study-wide results and caveats: In CXCR3-positive naive cells, the TRB CDR3s were more hydrophobic than in CXCR3-negative naive cells.

Germline V lookup: CDR1 SGHAT, CDR2 FQNNGV. The CDR3 sequence is 15 residues long. About this clonotype: Its specificity is unknown.

Via 5' RACE with UMI labels, TRB cDNA libraries were prepared. TCRdb processed the 5' RACE reads again and assigns one entry to each CDR3 protein, with no DNA. The sample data list under 90,000 distinct CDR3 sequences. Naive cells were sorted as CD45RO-, CCR7+, CD27+ and CD95-. Sequencing input: naive CXCR3+ CD8+ T cells from blood. The subset is: CD45RO-CCR7+CD27+CD95- naive CD8+ T cells expressing CXCR3 (TNR3+). The chain combines TRBV11-2 with TRBJ2-1; there is no DNA to check the TCRdb D call of TRBD1. The sequence came from a human donor in good health. Some clones in this sample may be carry-over from other donors' samples. The CDR3 region is CASNPGQGARVEQFF.